This TCR beta chain originates from a study of human T cells and chemical hapten exposure. Whole-study context: Sensitizing treatment utilized 2% DPC over an approximately 2 cm by approximately 2 cm portion of upper inner arm skin.

Overall study findings and caveats: PT1 expanded TCR counts and patch test score correlated positively.

There are a few counts of this clonotype. Its antigen is not identified. Sample time point: pre-sensitization, week 0. Noted treatment: therapeutic diphenylcyclopropenone sensitization with weekly scalp DPC. V dropped 4 bases and J dropped 0; count of bases not matched to a gene: 10. Germline CDR1 and CDR2: SQVTM and ANQGSEA. The CDR3 sequence is 18 residues long. MiXCR, applied by TCRdb to the RACE reads, yields one record per CDR3 protein. Counted here are 250,000 or so distinct CDR3 sequences, about 8.1% occurring once; the ten biggest clones make up 2% to 2.5%. The sample was whole blood, taken in connection with sensitization to the hapten diphenylcyclopropenone (DPC). The V call is TRBV29-1, the J call TRBJ2-1, with 12 bases matching TRBD2. The sequence was obtained from a woman aged 40 to 50 with alopecia areata. Some clones in this sample may be carry-over from other donors' samples. CDR3 in amino acids: CSVVGQRTSGASYNEQFF. The CDR3 DNA reads as TGCAGCGTTGTGGGACAGAGGACTAGCGGGGCCTCCTACAATGAGCAGTTCTTC.